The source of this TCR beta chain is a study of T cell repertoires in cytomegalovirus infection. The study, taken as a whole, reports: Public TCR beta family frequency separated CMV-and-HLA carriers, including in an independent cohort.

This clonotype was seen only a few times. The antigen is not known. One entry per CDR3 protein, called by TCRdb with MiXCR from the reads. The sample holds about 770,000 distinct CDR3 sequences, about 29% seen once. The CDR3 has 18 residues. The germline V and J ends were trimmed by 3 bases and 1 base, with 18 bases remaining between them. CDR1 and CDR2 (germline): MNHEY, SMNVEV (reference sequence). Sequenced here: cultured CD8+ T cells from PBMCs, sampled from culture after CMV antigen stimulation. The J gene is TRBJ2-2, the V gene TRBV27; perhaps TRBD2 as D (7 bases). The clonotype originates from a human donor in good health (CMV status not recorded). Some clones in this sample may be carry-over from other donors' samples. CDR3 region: CASSLSAWGGGNTGELFF. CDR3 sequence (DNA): TGTGCCAGCAGTTTGTCCGCTTGGGGGGGCGGGAACACCGGGGAGCTGTTTTTT.